What follows are 8 T cell receptor beta chains derived from one specimen sequenced in a study of OX40 agonist ivuxolimab in advanced cancers. Profiled with immunoSEQ multiplex PCR; TCRdb holds only in-frame clones, not every one. The sample yields 70,000 or so clones, 80% to 95% seen once. The sequencing used CD4+ or CD8+ T cells sorted from blood, collected in a trial of the OX40 agonist ivuxolimab. These receptors were collected from an adult with an advanced solid tumor such as melanoma, head and neck, liver or kidney cancer.

The chain employs TRBV25-1 and TRBJ2-1; D call uncertain. The CDR3 has 14 residues. Germline V gene sequence: CDR1 MGHDK, CDR2 SYGVNS. V lost 2 bases and J 2 bases, leaving 7 bases between the germline ends. CDR3 in DNA: TGTGCCAGCAGTGAACCTACCCCCTACAATGAGCAGTTCTTC. It yields the protein CASSEPTPYNEQFF.

V usage is TRBV19 and J usage is TRBJ2-3; D is ambiguous. The V and J ends lost 4 bases and 6 bases respectively, with 20 bases between them. Germline V gene sequence: CDR1 LNHDA, CDR2 SQIVND (reference sequence). This CDR3 is 16 amino acids long. This CDR3 is CASSTLGRSSPDTQYF. The CDR3 coding sequence is TGTGCCAGTAGTACCCTCGGGCGGAGTTCCCCGGATACGCAGTATTTT.

In its sample, this clone was seen once. V and J are TRBV2 and TRBJ2-1; 11 bases map to TRBD2. The CDR3 consists of 15 residues. Trimming cost V 7 bases and J 4 bases; bases outside gene matches: 6. Germline values: CDR1 SNHLY, CDR2 FYNNEI. This chain's CDR3 is CASMYTSGRYNEQFF. Written as DNA, the CDR3 is TGTGCCAGCATGTATACTAGCGGGAGATACAATGAGCAGTTCTTC.

The chain combines TRBV29-1 with TRBJ2-5; D is tentatively TRBD1 or TRBD2 (5 bases each). This CDR3 contains 13 residues. CDR1 and CDR2 (germline): SQVTM, ANQGSEA. The V and J ends lost 7 bases and 3 bases respectively, with 15 bases between them. Here the CDR3 DNA reads TGCAGCGAGAAGCAGGGAGTTGAAGAGACCCAGTACTTC. Encoded protein: CSEKQGVEETQYF.

The chain has TRBV5-1 and TRBJ1-1, with D tentatively TRBD1 (6 bases). V was cut by 5 bases and J by 5 bases, with 16 bases left in between. CDR1 is SGHRS and CDR2 is YFSETQ in the germline V gene. The CDR3 is made up of 14 amino acids. The CDR3 here is CASSTVQGGTEAFF. CDR3 coding DNA: TGCGCCAGCAGTACCGTACAGGGAGGTACTGAAGCTTTCTTT.

The chain is built from TRBV6-1 and TRBJ1-2; possible D gene TRBD1, 5 bases. CDR1 MNHNS and CDR2 SASEGT come from the germline V gene. This CDR3 region has 15 residues. The ends were cut back, 7 bases at V and 7 bases at J, with 22 bases in the middle. CDR3 in DNA: TGTGCCAGCACCAAAAGGGGAACTGCAGGACGTGGCTACACCTTC. It translates to CASTKRGTAGRGYTF.

The V gene is TRBV6-1, the J gene TRBJ2-5; D is undetermined. V shed 3 bases and J shed 7 bases, with 9 bases lying between them. Germline CDR1 MNHNS, CDR2 SASEGT. This CDR3 comprises 12 residues. CDR3 nucleotide sequence: TGTGCCAGCAGTGACAGCCTAGGGACCCAGTACTTC. Translated: CASSDSLGTQYF.

The V call is TRBV7-2, the J call TRBJ2-1; 7 nucleotides align to TRBD1. Trimming removed 2 bases from V and 4 bases from J; junction bases left unmatched: 5. The V gene's germline CDR1 is SGHTA and CDR2 FQGNSA. This CDR3 contains 15 residues. Here the CDR3 reads CASSLRDSNYNEQFF. The CDR3 nucleotides read TGTGCCAGCAGCTTAAGGGACAGTAATTACAATGAGCAGTTCTTC.